Each of the 26 T cell receptor beta chains below was sequenced from the same sample in a study of siplizumab effects on memory and regulatory T cells. Here immunoSEQ multiplex PCR was the method, and the copy in TCRdb shows in-frame clones only, minus some. The sample includes roughly 100,000 clones, 92% of them seen just once. Sequencing used CD4+ T cells sorted from blood. The receptor set was obtained from a human donor in good health.

V and J are TRBV5-1 and TRBJ2-3; TRBD2 agrees at 7 bases. The CDR3 length is 15 residues. J gave up 2 bases and V 4 bases, and 7 bases lay outside the gene matches. Germline CDR1 is SGHRS and CDR2 is YFSETQ. The DNA for the CDR3 is TGCGCCAGCAGCAAGAGCGGGACTACCACAGATACGCAGTATTTT. It specifies CASSKSGTTTDTQYF.

There are a few counts of this clone. The chain employs TRBV19 and TRBJ1-2; unclear D gene. This CDR3 comprises 13 residues. In germline, CDR1 is LNHDA, CDR2 SQIVND (reference sequence). The V and J ends lost 7 bases and 2 bases respectively, with 11 bases between them. The CDR3 DNA sequence: TGTGCCAGTAATAGGTTCGACAACTATGGCTACACCTTC. It encodes CASNRFDNYGYTF.

The chain has TRBV28 and TRBJ1-3; 7 nucleotides match TRBD1. V was pared by 2 bases and J by 11 bases, with 15 bases of the junction left unmatched. Germline V gene sequence: CDR1 MDHEN, CDR2 SYDVKM. CDR3 length: 16 residues. For the CDR3, the DNA is TGTGCCAGCAGTTTAAGACAGGGCTCTATAGGATTCGCCATATATTTT. It yields the protein CASSLRQGSIGFAIYF.

J is TRBJ1-6 and V is TRBV28; D unresolved. Germline assignment: CDR1 MDHEN and CDR2 SYDVKM. The CDR3 is made up of 14 amino acids. Trimming took 7 bases from V and 14 from J, leaving 21 bases between them. CDR3 residues: CASTPYGQVRSLHF. The CDR3 nucleotides read TGTGCCAGCACCCCCTACGGGCAGGTGCGATCCCTCCACTTT.

This clone is categorized as medium-sized (0.01 to 0.1%). CDR3 loop: CASSLSVTGRNTGELFF. The CDR3 DNA follows: TGCGCCAGCAGCTTGTCAGTGACAGGGAGAAACACCGGGGAGCTGTTTTTT. J is TRBJ2-2 and V is TRBV5-1; 7 bases fit TRBD1. Germline V gene sequence: CDR1 SGHRS, CDR2 YFSETQ. J lost 2 bases, V lost 1 base, and 8 bases had no gene match. CDR3 length equals 17 residues.

This rearrangement joins TRBV19 to TRBJ1-5, with D unresolved. The CDR3 has 16 residues. Germline CDR1 reads LNHDA; CDR2 reads SQIVND (reference sequence). V shed 3 bases and J shed 0 bases, with 12 bases lying between them. In nucleotides, the CDR3 is TGTGCCAGTAGTATTGGCCGTTGGAATAGCAATCAGCCCCAGCATTTT. Translated, it gives CASSIGRWNSNQPQHF.

The V gene is TRBV7-3, the J gene TRBJ2-2; possibly TRBD2 for D (5 bases). Trimming stripped 4 bases from V and 1 base from J, with 7 bases between. Germline V lookup: CDR1 SGHTA, CDR2 FQGTGA. The CDR3 is 14 residues long. CDR3 region: CASSSRENTGELFF. The DNA for the CDR3 is TGTGCCAGCAGCTCACGGGAGAACACCGGGGAGCTGTTTTTT.

The chain combines TRBV11-2 with TRBJ1-2, with TRBD1 matching 9 bases. The ends lost 5 bases at V and 5 bases at J; junction bases unmatched: 15. The CDR3 sequence is 17 residues long. Germline V CDR1 and CDR2: SGHAT, FQNNGV. This chain's CDR3 is CASSRGGGQGALYGYTF. CDR3 DNA sequence: TGTGCCAGCAGCCGCGGGGGGGGACAGGGTGCACTTTATGGCTACACCTTC.

This chain connects TRBV28 to TRBJ1-5; 8 bases are a match to TRBD1. Germline trimming cut 2 bases from V and 4 bases from J; bases unmatched to any gene: 7. This CDR3 contains 16 residues. Germline-derived CDR1 and CDR2 are MDHEN and SYDVKM. This chain's CDR3 is CASSLQGAITNQPQHF. The CDR3 DNA reads TGTGCCAGCAGTTTACAGGGGGCGATCACAAATCAGCCCCAGCATTTT. The whole variable domain, remainder taken from reference TRBV28 and TRBJ1-5, is DVKVTQSSRYLVKRTGEKVFLECVQDMDHENMFWYRQDPGLGLRLIYFSYDVKMKEKGDIPEGYSVSREKKERFSLILESASTNQTSMYLCASSLQGAITNQPQHFGDGTRLSIL.

The V and J genes are TRBV28 and TRBJ1-5; D not certain. Looked up from germline, CDR1 is MDHEN and CDR2 is SYDVKM. The V gene lost 6 bases and the J gene lost 7 bases, with 10 bases spanning the gap. CDR3 length equals 12 residues. CDR3 DNA: TGTGCCAGCAGCCTGGATAGGCAGCCCCAGCATTTT. It is translated as CASSLDRQPQHF.

The V call is TRBV19, the J call TRBJ2-1; 10 bases fit TRBD1. Germline V gene sequence: CDR1 LNHDA, CDR2 SQIVND (reference sequence). Unmatched junction bases numbered 9, after V lost 10 bases and J lost 6 bases. The CDR3 sequence is 14 residues long. Here the CDR3 reads CATRPGQGFNEQFF. Here the CDR3 DNA reads TGTGCCACTCGGCCGGGACAGGGGTTCAATGAGCAGTTCTTC.

As to this clone: The junction departs from germline at one end; a sequencing error may be responsible. The rearrangement uses TRBV29-1 and TRBJ2-3, with D perhaps TRBD2 (5 bases). The CDR3 has 15 residues. Per the germline V gene, CDR1 is SQVTM and CDR2 is ANQGSEA. CDR3 region: CSVEDRRGGTDTQYF. DNA for the CDR3: TGCAGCGTTGAAGATAGGAGAGGAGGCACGGATACGCAGTATTTT.

The chain carries TRBV27 and TRBJ2-5, with 11 bases identical to TRBD2. Germline lookup yields CDR1 MNHEY and CDR2 SMNVEV (reference sequence). The J segment lost 5 bases and the V segment lost 5 bases, leaving 22 bases of the junction unmatched. This CDR3 has 20 amino acids. The CDR3 region has the DNA TGTGCCAGCAGTAGAAGTAGCGGGAGGGCTTCGAGGGGTTTTGTGGAGACCCAGTACTTC. Encoded protein: CASSRSSGRASRGFVETQYF.

The sample holds a few counts of this clone. The chain recombines TRBV30 with TRBJ1-1; maybe TRBD1 (5 bases). CDR1 GTSNPN and CDR2 SVGIG come from the germline V gene (reference sequence). CDR3 length: 12 amino acids. Trimming removed 3 bases from V and 7 bases from J, with 12 bases in between. The CDR3, as DNA: TGTGCCTGGAGGCCCCGGGGCATTGAAGCTTTCTTT. Its protein is CAWRPRGIEAFF.

The rearrangement joins TRBV7-3 to TRBJ2-3; no clear D gene. Germline V gives CDR1 SGHTA, CDR2 FQGTGA. With 5 bases removed from V and 2 bases from J, the gap between germline ends came to 11 bases. This CDR3 comprises 14 residues. CDR3 amino acids: CASSARKSTDTQYF. CDR3 in DNA: TGTGCCAGCAGCGCACGGAAGTCCACAGATACGCAGTATTTT.

This chain links TRBV19 with TRBJ1-2; the match to TRBD1 covers 7 bases. J lost 2 bases, V lost 3 bases, and 12 bases had no gene match. This CDR3 contains 17 residues. Germline values: CDR1 LNHDA, CDR2 SQIVND (reference sequence). Written as DNA, the CDR3 is TGTGCCAGTAGTATCTTTCCCGACAGGGCCAAGAACTATGGCTACACCTTC. It encodes CASSIFPDRAKNYGYTF.

V usage is TRBV5-5 and J usage is TRBJ2-2; 9 nucleotides match TRBD1. Germline values: CDR1 SGHKS, CDR2 YYEKEE (reference sequence). After removal of 4 bases from V and 1 base from J, the junction contained 5 bases not matched to a gene. CDR3 length: 16 amino acids. As DNA, the CDR3 is TGTGCCAGCAGCCCTTGGGGACAGGGGAACACCGGGGAGCTGTTTTTT. Residues: CASSPWGQGNTGELFF.

V gene TRBV2 combines with J gene TRBJ2-7, with TRBD2 matching 9 bases. The V segment lost 6 bases and the J segment 2 bases; nucleotides outside the gene matches: 23. The CDR3 consists of 20 residues. The germline gives CDR1 SNHLY, CDR2 FYNNEI. As DNA, the CDR3 is TGTGCCAGCAGCTATCCAAACCGGGACAGACGACTAGCGGAAACCTACGAGCAGTACTTC. It yields the protein CASSYPNRDRRLAETYEQYF.

The chain carries TRBV15 and TRBJ2-3; 7 bases align to TRBD2. The V gene's germline CDR1 is LNHNV and CDR2 YYDKDF (reference sequence). The CDR3 consists of 18 residues. The trim removed 4 bases at V and 1 base at J, leaving 14 bases unmatched. CDR3 in amino acids: CATSKTLRGGSGTDTQYF. CDR3 DNA sequence: TGTGCCACCAGCAAAACCCTGCGTGGCGGGAGTGGCACAGATACGCAGTATTTT.

The rearrangement joins TRBV28 to TRBJ1-5; 9 bases line up with TRBD1. This CDR3 has 20 residues. Trimming at V came to 7 bases and at J to 4 bases, leaving 23 bases not matched to a gene. Per the germline V gene, CDR1 is MDHEN and CDR2 is SYDVKM. CDR3 sequence: CASTTKSPTGGVPLNQPQHF. The CDR3 nucleotides are TGTGCCAGCACCACCAAATCTCCGACAGGGGGTGTCCCATTAAATCAGCCCCAGCATTTT. Supplemented by reference TRBV28 and TRBJ1-5, the full variable domain reads DVKVTQSSRYLVKRTGEKVFLECVQDMDHENMFWYRQDPGLGLRLIYFSYDVKMKEKGDIPEGYSVSREKKERFSLILESASTNQTSMYLCASTTKSPTGGVPLNQPQHFGDGTRLSIL.

This chain uses TRBV5-5 with TRBJ1-1, with D hard to call. Germline CDR1 reads SGHKS; CDR2 reads YYEKEE (reference sequence). This CDR3 has 15 residues. Trimming took off 2 bases at V and 1 base at J, with 12 bases between the two ends. This CDR3 is CASSFAPSANTEAFF. CDR3 in DNA: TGTGCCAGCAGCTTCGCCCCCTCGGCGAACACTGAAGCTTTCTTT.

The chain recombines TRBV7-2 with TRBJ1-2; 7 nucleotides match TRBD1. The CDR3 runs 12 residues. CDR1 and CDR2 from the germline V gene are SGHTA and FQGNSA. Losses at the gene ends were 5 bases for V and 8 bases for J; bases not matched to a gene: 5. The CDR3 spells CASSRDREGYTF. CDR3 nucleotide sequence: TGTGCCAGCAGCCGCGACAGGGAGGGCTACACCTTC.

V and J are TRBV6-1 and TRBJ1-2; D gene uncertain. Trimming shortened V by 4 bases and J by 4 bases, and 16 bases separated the two germline ends. Looked up from germline, CDR1 is MNHNS and CDR2 is SASEGT. The CDR3 runs 15 residues. CDR3 amino acids: CASSAYFDTAYGYTF. The DNA for the CDR3 is TGTGCCAGCAGTGCTTACTTTGACACGGCCTATGGCTACACCTTC.

V and J are TRBV4-2 and TRBJ1-5, with a tentative D call TRBD1 (5 bases). V was cut by 1 base and J by 6 bases, with 19 bases left in between. Looked up from germline, CDR1 is LGHNA and CDR2 is YNFKEQ. The CDR3 runs to 17 residues. This chain's CDR3 is CASSQVPIGGVVQPQHF. In DNA form, the CDR3 reads TGTGCCAGCAGCCAAGTCCCCATCGGGGGGGTGGTTCAGCCCCAGCATTTT.

In DNA, the CDR3 is TGTGCCAGCAGCCTGAGAGTTCTACAGGGGTCCAAAAACATTCAGTACTTC. Translated: CASSLRVLQGSKNIQYF. The chain has TRBV7-9 and TRBJ2-4, with 7 nucleotides matching TRBD1. Per germline, CDR1 SEHNR and CDR2 FQNEAQ (reference sequence). The V segment lost 5 bases and the J segment 2 bases; nucleotides outside the gene matches: 12. The CDR3 has 17 residues.

V usage is TRBV27 and J usage is TRBJ2-3, with D possibly being TRBD2 (6 bases). This CDR3 contains 18 residues. Germline loops: CDR1 MNHEY, CDR2 SMNVEV (reference sequence). V was clipped by 2 bases and J by 1 base, with 19 bases between them. The CDR3 protein is CASSLGLSGGVGTDTQYF. In DNA form, the CDR3 reads TGTGCCAGCAGTTTAGGATTGTCTGGCGGGGTGGGCACAGATACGCAGTATTTT.